This is a list of T cell receptor beta chains from one sample in a study of PD-1 blockade in classical Hodgkin lymphoma. Method: immunoSEQ multiplex PCR; TCRdb's copy keeps in-frame clones and lacks some. The sample holds roughly 50,000 clones, around nine tenths seen once. Source: peripheral blood mononuclear cells (PBMCs), taken before the fourth cycle of nivolumab. Receptors were obtained from a human donor with classical Hodgkin lymphoma. The CDR3 runs from the conserved cysteine through the conserved F or W. D genes are given only for firm matches. The listing skips clone size in some rows; elsewhere it reads once, few, many or a size class.

V: TRBV7-9; J: TRBJ1-1; size: -; D: -; CDR3: CASSLGAGEAFF; DNA: TGTGCCAGCAGCTTAGGGGCGGGTGAAGCTTTCTTT
V: TRBV2; J: TRBJ1-5; size: -; D: TRBD1; CDR3: CASSAAQGRFFGNQPQHF; DNA: TGTGCCAGCAGTGCTGCACAGGGGAGGTTTTTTGGCAATCAGCCCCAGCATTTT
V: TRBV7-2; J: TRBJ2-5; size: -; D: TRBD2; CDR3: CASSLGETSGVETQYF; DNA: TGTGCCAGCAGCTTAGGAGAGACTAGCGGGGTAGAGACCCAGTACTTC
V: TRBV6-5; J: TRBJ1-6; size: few; D: TRBD1; CDR3: CASSYSSRGPSPLHF; DNA: TGTGCCAGCAGTTACTCGAGCAGGGGGCCTTCACCCCTCCACTTT
V: TRBV7-9; J: TRBJ1-3; size: -; D: -; CDR3: CASSRSGNTIYF; DNA: TGTGCCAGCAGCCGTTCTGGAAACACCATATATTTT
V: TRBV4-2; J: TRBJ1-2; size: -; D: -; CDR3: CASRQMTDPYGYTF; DNA: TGTGCCAGCAGACAAATGACTGACCCTTATGGCTACACCTTC
V: TRBV5-1; J: TRBJ1-3; size: -; D: -; CDR3: CASSPALSSGNTIYF; DNA: TGCGCCAGCAGCCCCGCACTGAGCTCTGGAAACACCATATATTTT
V: TRBV18; J: TRBJ2-2; size: -; D: -; CDR3: CASSTTRLTDNTGELFF; DNA: TGTGCCAGCTCAACCACACGCCTGACAGACAACACCGGGGAGCTGTTTTTT
V: TRBV28; J: TRBJ2-3; size: -; D: TRBD2; CDR3: CASSLSHGGADTQYF; DNA: TGTGCCAGCAGTTTATCCCACGGGGGGGCAGATACGCAGTATTTT
V: TRBV5-1; J: TRBJ1-2; size: -; D: TRBD1; CDR3: CASRGQGAGYGYTF; DNA: TGCGCCAGCAGAGGACAGGGGGCCGGCTATGGCTACACCTTC
V: TRBV27; J: TRBJ2-3; size: few; D: TRBD2; CDR3: CASSLGGSRTDTQYF; DNA: TGTGCCAGCAGCCTGGGCGGGAGTAGGACAGATACGCAGTATTTT
V: TRBV6-1; J: TRBJ2-2; size: -; D: -; CDR3: CATPESEETGELFF; DNA: TGTGCCACCCCAGAATCAGAAGAGACCGGGGAGCTGTTTTTT
V: TRBV29-1; J: TRBJ2-7; size: -; D: TRBD2; CDR3: CSVSSGGVDEQYF; DNA: TGCAGCGTTAGTAGCGGGGGGGTCGACGAGCAGTACTTC
V: TRBV9; J: TRBJ2-7; size: -; D: TRBD1; CDR3: CASSVGQGTYEQYF; DNA: TGTGCCAGCAGCGTAGGACAGGGGACCTACGAGCAGTACTTC
V: TRBV6-4; J: TRBJ2-1; size: -; D: -; CDR3: CASSDSRGGEQFF; DNA: TGTGCCAGCAGTGACTCGAGGGGAGGTGAGCAGTTCTTC
V: TRBV5-8; J: TRBJ1-1; size: -; D: TRBD1; CDR3: CASSFRQGYTEAFF; DNA: TGTGCCAGCAGCTTTCGACAGGGGTATACTGAAGCTTTCTTT
V: TRBV6-6; J: TRBJ2-5; size: -; D: -; CDR3: CASSYRFDQETQYF; DNA: TGTGCCAGCAGTTACCGGTTTGACCAAGAGACCCAGTACTTC
V: TRBV19; J: TRBJ1-2; size: -; D: -; CDR3: CASSIAQQGNYGYTF; DNA: TGTGCCAGTAGTATAGCTCAGCAGGGAAACTATGGCTACACCTTC
V: TRBV28; J: TRBJ1-5; size: few; D: -; CDR3: CASSLAREGRGQPQHF; DNA: TGTGCCAGCAGTTTAGCCCGGGAGGGCCGTGGTCAGCCCCAGCATTTT
V: TRBV7-2; J: TRBJ1-5; size: -; D: TRBD1; CDR3: CASSQDPQGDQPQHF; DNA: TGTGCCAGCAGCCAAGATCCACAGGGGGATCAGCCCCAGCATTTT
V: TRBV9; J: TRBJ2-2; size: -; D: TRBD2; CDR3: CASSVVPGGKGNFAGELFF; DNA: TGTGCCAGCAGCGTAGTTCCGGGGGGTAAGGGTAATTTCGCCGGGGAGCTGTTTTTT
V: TRBV2; J: TRBJ2-1; size: -; D: -; CDR3: CASSFGGILYNEQFF; DNA: TGTGCCAGCTCCTTCGGGGGTATCCTCTACAATGAGCAGTTCTTC
V: TRBV2; J: TRBJ2-5; size: -; D: -; CDR3: CASGRDLQETQYF; DNA: TGTGCCAGCGGTCGAGATCTACAAGAGACCCAGTACTTC
V: TRBV15; J: TRBJ1-1; size: -; D: -; CDR3: CATSIPGVGTEAFF; DNA: TGTGCCACCAGCATCCCCGGGGTGGGCACTGAAGCTTTCTTT
V: TRBV7-2; J: TRBJ2-3; size: few; D: -; CDR3: CASSRLERSTDTQYF; DNA: TGTGCCAGCAGCCGTCTAGAAAGGAGCACAGATACGCAGTATTTT
V: TRBV9; J: TRBJ2-3; size: -; D: TRBD2; CDR3: CASSVAAGGSTDTQYF; DNA: TGTGCCAGCAGCGTAGCAGCGGGAGGGAGCACAGATACGCAGTATTTT
V: TRBV9; J: TRBJ2-3; size: -; D: -; CDR3: CASSPGPGPTDTQYF; DNA: TGTGCCAGCAGCCCGGGGCCAGGACCCACAGATACGCAGTATTTT
V: TRBV10-3; J: TRBJ2-5; size: -; D: -; CDR3: CAISGVGNLETQYF; DNA: TGTGCCATCAGTGGTGTGGGGAATCTAGAGACCCAGTACTTC
V: TRBV6-5; J: TRBJ1-6; size: -; D: -; CDR3: CASSINRAIDSPLHF; DNA: TGTGCCAGCAGTATCAACAGGGCAATTGATTCACCCCTCCACTTT
V: TRBV28; J: TRBJ2-5; size: few; D: -; CDR3: CASSLSLWETQYF; DNA: TGTGCCAGCAGTTTAAGCCTCTGGGAGACCCAGTACTTC
V: TRBV28; J: TRBJ2-1; size: -; D: -; CDR3: CASSTAGFSYNEQFF; DNA: TGTGCCAGCAGCACCGCGGGATTCTCCTACAATGAGCAGTTCTTC
V: TRBV9; J: TRBJ2-7; size: -; D: -; CDR3: CASSVDFGGAGSYEQYF; DNA: TGTGCCAGCAGCGTAGATTTCGGGGGCGCGGGCTCCTACGAGCAGTACTTC
V: TRBV10-1; J: TRBJ1-2; size: -; D: -; CDR3: CASSERFGGAKLGYGYTF; DNA: TGCGCCAGCAGTGAGAGGTTCGGGGGCGCCAAGCTCGGCTATGGCTACACCTTC
V: TRBV6-1; J: TRBJ2-1; size: few; D: TRBD2; CDR3: CASSPWASGNEQFF; DNA: TGTGCCAGCAGTCCCTGGGCTAGCGGCAATGAGCAGTTCTTC
V: TRBV6-1; J: TRBJ1-2; size: -; D: TRBD1; CDR3: CASSDWTGNYGYTF; DNA: TGTGCCAGCAGTGATTGGACAGGGAACTATGGCTACACCTTC
V: TRBV14; J: TRBJ1-4; size: -; D: -; CDR3: CASSQDRAGAGEKLFF; DNA: TGTGCCAGCAGCCAAGATCGGGCAGGGGCCGGCGAAAAACTGTTTTTT
V: TRBV11-2; J: TRBJ1-6; size: -; D: -; CDR3: CASSLEAGGNSPLHF; DNA: TGTGCCAGCAGCTTAGAGGCAGGTGGTAATTCACCCCTCCACTTT
V: TRBV11-2; J: TRBJ2-1; size: medium-sized; D: TRBD2; CDR3: CASSLVLAGGLGNEQFF; DNA: TGTGCCAGCAGCTTAGTACTAGCGGGAGGGCTGGGTAATGAGCAGTTCTTC
V: TRBV9; J: TRBJ2-1; size: -; D: TRBD2; CDR3: CASSVVGLANNEQFF; DNA: TGTGCCAGCAGCGTAGTGGGACTAGCTAACAATGAGCAGTTCTTC
V: TRBV10-2; J: TRBJ2-1; size: few; D: TRBD2; CDR3: CASSELRERGEQFF; DNA: TGCGCCAGCAGTGAGTTGCGGGAGAGGGGTGAGCAGTTCTTC
V: TRBV19; J: TRBJ1-2; size: -; D: -; CDR3: CASSIGGASESTF; DNA: TGTGCCAGTAGTATAGGAGGGGCCTCTGAAAGCACCTTC
V: TRBV5-4; J: TRBJ2-3; size: few; D: TRBD1; CDR3: CASRGQGTDTQYF; DNA: TGTGCCAGCAGGGGACAGGGCACAGATACGCAGTATTTT
V: TRBV5-1; J: TRBJ2-3; size: -; D: -; CDR3: CASSLRGGGTDTQYF; DNA: TGCGCCAGCAGCTTGAGGGGCGGAGGCACAGATACGCAGTATTTT
V: TRBV5-1; J: TRBJ1-2; size: -; D: TRBD1; CDR3: CASSTTGTNYGYTF; DNA: TGCGCCAGCAGCACGACAGGGACAAACTATGGCTACACCTTC
V: TRBV2; J: TRBJ2-7; size: -; D: -; CDR3: CAFRGVSYEQYF; DNA: TGTGCTTTCCGCGGGGTCTCCTACGAGCAGTACTTC